Sequencing of this T cell receptor beta chain was carried out in a study of control samples from healthy donors and cancer patients. The CDR3 contains 15 residues. Germline loops: CDR1 KGHDR, CDR2 SFDVKD. Trimming pared 3 bases from V and 3 bases from J, leaving 12 bases between. The method was immunoSEQ multiplex PCR; TCRdb's version includes in-frame clones alone and lacks a portion of them. The table includes around 110,000 clones, 93% detected once. Material: blood. V is TRBV24-1 and J is TRBJ2-3; D is possibly TRBD1 (6 bases). This TCR was recovered from a man aged 25 to 40 in good health. The CDR3 protein is CATSDVGHMTDTQYF. For the CDR3, the DNA is TGTGCCACCAGTGATGTGGGACATATGACAGATACGCAGTATTTT.